Shown below are 7 T cell receptor beta chains from a single sample sequenced in a study of T cells after yellow fever vaccination. Each CDR3 protein is one row after TCRdb ran MiXCR on the 5' RACE reads. The sample carries about 260,000 distinct CDR3 sequences, 10% to 15% recorded once. This specimen consisted of CD4+ T cells sorted from PBMCs, obtained 45 days after the yellow fever booster vaccination. These receptors originate from a man aged 25 to 40 who received the YFV17D yellow fever vaccine.

The sample holds a few counts of this clonotype. The chain recombines TRBV7-8 with TRBJ2-1; D may match TRBD1 or TRBD2 (5 bases each). Germline CDR1 reads SGHVS; CDR2 reads FQNEAQ. The CDR3 extends over 16 amino acids. Trimming took 5 bases from V and 2 from J, leaving 16 bases between them. The CDR3 nucleotides are TGTGCCAGCAGCACCGCATCCGGGACCGCCTACAATGAGCAGTTCTTC. It codes for CASSTASGTAYNEQFF.

The V call is TRBV6-1, the J call TRBJ2-7, with D perhaps given as TRBD1 or TRBD2 (5 bases each). The CDR3 totals 15 residues. Germline CDR1 reads MNHNS; CDR2 reads SASEGT. Trimming stripped 5 bases from V and 6 bases from J, with 20 bases between. The CDR3 DNA is TGTGCCAGCAGTCCCAGGGACCGCCGTCGGGGCGAGCAGTACTTC. This translates into CASSPRDRRRGEQYF.

The rearrangement links TRBV7-2 to TRBJ2-1; D not resolved. The CDR3 has 14 residues. Germline V CDR1 and CDR2: SGHTA, FQGNSA. Trimming removed 1 base at V and 5 bases at J, with 9 bases between. The CDR3 region is CASSLGLRNNEQFF. CDR3 nucleotides: TGTGCCAGCAGCTTAGGACTCCGGAACAATGAGCAGTTCTTC.

This sequence joins TRBV5-1 and TRBJ2-3, with 12 bases aligning to TRBD1. Losses at the gene ends were 5 bases for V and 5 bases for J; bases not matched to a gene: 6. Per the germline V gene, CDR1 is SGHRS and CDR2 is YFSETQ. This CDR3 is built from 15 residues. The CDR3 here is CASRPGQGAGDTQYF. For the CDR3, the DNA is TGCGCCAGCAGACCGGGACAGGGGGCAGGAGATACGCAGTATTTT.

V is TRBV3-1 and J is TRBJ2-7; tentatively, D is TRBD1 (6 bases). V was pared by 2 bases and J by 6 bases, with 14 bases between. The CDR3 loop spans 14 amino acids. Germline values: CDR1 LGHDT, CDR2 YNNKEL (reference sequence). In nucleotides, the CDR3 is TGTGCCAGCAGCCAACCGGGGCCAGGGGCCGAGCAGTACTTC. This codes for CASSQPGPGAEQYF.

Only a few counts were recorded for this clonotype. The gene calls are TRBV7-2 and TRBJ1-5; D not resolved. From germline, CDR1 is SGHTA and CDR2 FQGNSA. V was trimmed by 1 base and J by 4 bases, leaving 11 bases between them. The CDR3 sequence is 15 residues long. The CDR3 reads CASSLERGQNQPQHF. The CDR3 DNA is TGTGCCAGCAGCTTAGAGAGAGGGCAGAATCAGCCCCAGCATTTT.

This chain links TRBV7-2 with TRBJ2-5; 8 nucleotides match TRBD1. The germline V gene encodes CDR1 SGHTA and CDR2 FQGNSA. Trimming cost V 4 bases and J 2 bases; bases outside gene matches: 6. The CDR3 sequence is 15 residues long. The CDR3 coding sequence is TGTGCCAGCAGCTACGGACAGGGCCTACAAGAGACCCAGTACTTC. The encoded protein is CASSYGQGLQETQYF.